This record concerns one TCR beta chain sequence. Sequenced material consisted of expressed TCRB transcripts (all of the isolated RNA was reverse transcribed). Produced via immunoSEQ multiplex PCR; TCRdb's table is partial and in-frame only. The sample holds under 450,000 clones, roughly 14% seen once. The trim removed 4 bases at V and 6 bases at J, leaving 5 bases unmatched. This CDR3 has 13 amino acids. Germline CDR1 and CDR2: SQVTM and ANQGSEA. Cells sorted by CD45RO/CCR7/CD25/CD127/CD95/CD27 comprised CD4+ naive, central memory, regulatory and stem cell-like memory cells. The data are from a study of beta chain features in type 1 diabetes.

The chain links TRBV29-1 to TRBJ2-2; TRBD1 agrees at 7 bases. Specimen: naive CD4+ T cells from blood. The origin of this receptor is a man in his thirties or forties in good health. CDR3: CSVARDRPGELFF. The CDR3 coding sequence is TGCAGCGTTGCCCGGGACAGACCCGGGGAGCTGTTTTTT.